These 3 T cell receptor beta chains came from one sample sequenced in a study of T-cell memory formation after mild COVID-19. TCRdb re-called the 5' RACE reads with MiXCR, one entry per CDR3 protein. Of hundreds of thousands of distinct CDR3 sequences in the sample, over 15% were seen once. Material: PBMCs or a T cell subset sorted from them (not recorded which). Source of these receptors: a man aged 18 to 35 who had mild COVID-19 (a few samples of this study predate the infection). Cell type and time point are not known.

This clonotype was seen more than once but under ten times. In nucleotides, the CDR3 is TGTGCCAGTAGTATAGATCGGCGGCACCGCTACACCTTC. Protein: CASSIDRRHRYTF. The chain combines TRBV19 with TRBJ1-2; D is undetermined. Germline V CDR1 and CDR2: LNHDA, SQIVND (reference sequence). This CDR3 contains 13 residues. V was cut by 0 bases and J by 9 bases, with 11 bases left in between. The entire variable domain, with the rest obtained from reference TRBV19 and TRBJ1-2, is as follows: DGGITQSPKYLFRKEGQNVTLSCEQNLNHDAMYWYRQDPGQGLRLIYYSQIVNDFQKGDIAEGYSVSREKKESFPLTVTSAQKNPTAFYLCASSIDRRHRYTFGSGTRLTVV.

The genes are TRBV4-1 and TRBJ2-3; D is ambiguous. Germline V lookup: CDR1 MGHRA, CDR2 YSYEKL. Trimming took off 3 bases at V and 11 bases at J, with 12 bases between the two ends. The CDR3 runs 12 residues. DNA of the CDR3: TGCGCCAGCAGCCAGCTTGGGCGATTGCAGTATTTT. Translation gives CASSQLGRLQYF.

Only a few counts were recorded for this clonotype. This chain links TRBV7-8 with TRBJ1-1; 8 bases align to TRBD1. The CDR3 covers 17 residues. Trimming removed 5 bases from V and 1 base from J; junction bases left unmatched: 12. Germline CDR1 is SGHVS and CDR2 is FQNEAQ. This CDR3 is CASSQTNRQGTNTEAFF. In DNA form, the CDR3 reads TGTGCCAGCAGCCAAACTAACAGACAGGGGACGAACACTGAAGCTTTCTTT.